This T cell receptor beta chain comes out of a study of OX40 agonist ivuxolimab in advanced cancers. Study-level information: Patients in the trial were receiving intravenous ivuxolimab every 2 weeks, at doses of 0.01 to 10 mg/kg.

Per germline, CDR1 SGHNT and CDR2 YYREEE (reference sequence). V lost 3 bases, J lost 8 bases, and 3 bases stayed unmatched. The CDR3 has 13 amino acids. TCRdb's table, derived via immunoSEQ multiplex PCR, lists solely in-frame clones and lacks some. The sample has fewer than 110,000 clones, about 91% seen once. Blood sampling took place at baseline, cycle 4 day 1, and cycle 7 day 1. The clonotype comes from an adult with an advanced solid tumor such as melanoma, head and neck, liver or kidney cancer. The V call is TRBV5-4, the J call TRBJ1-2; 11 bases are a match to TRBD1. The sample consisted of CD4+ or CD8+ T cells sorted from blood, taken in a trial of the OX40 agonist ivuxolimab. The CDR3 protein is CASSSDRGLGYTF. The CDR3 DNA is TGTGCCAGCAGCTCGGACAGGGGGCTGGGCTACACCTTC. The entire variable domain, with the rest obtained from reference TRBV5-4 and TRBJ1-2, is as follows: ETGVTQSPTHLIKTRGQQVTLRCSSQSGHNTVSWYQQALGQGPQFIFQYYREEENGRGNFPPRFSGLQFPNYSSELNVNALELDDSALYLCASSSDRGLGYTFGSGTRLTVV.